These 29 T cell receptor beta chains share one sample of origin, sequenced in a study of prognosis after radiotherapy for stage I lung cancer. Two-round multiplex PCR on genomic DNA was the method by which TCR beta CDR3 was amplified. TRBV and TRBJ genes each had their own specific primers in first-round PCR. In TCRdb, the multiplex PCR reads were re-called with MiXCR into one record per CDR3 protein. The sample has more than 25,000 distinct CDR3 sequences, 25% to 40% seen once. The sample was PBMCs, taken before or after stereotactic body radiation therapy (not recorded which). These receptors originate from a donor over 45 with non-small cell lung cancer.

This clonotype was detected ten times or more. The CDR3 region has the DNA TGTGCCAGCAGCCCCTCTGGCGGTCCCATCTTTTTTCCCCTCCACTTT. Residues: CASSPSGGPIFFPLHF. The V gene is TRBV11-2, the J gene TRBJ1-6; D call uncertain. Germline V gives CDR1 SGHAT, CDR2 FQNNGV. The CDR3 extends over 16 amino acids. Trimming left V 5 bases short and J 13 bases short, with 24 bases between. Supplemented by reference TRBV11-2 and TRBJ1-6, the full variable domain reads EAGVAQSPRYKIIEKRQSVAFWCNPISGHATLYWYQQILGQGPKLLIQFQNNGVVDDSQLPKDRFSAERLKGVDSTLKIQPAKLEDSAVYLCASSPSGGPIFFPLHFGNGTRLTVT.

Turning to this clonotype: A read error is possible here, since a much larger clone lies one base away. The V gene is TRBV2, the J gene TRBJ2-4; D may be TRBD2 (6 bases). Trimming removed 4 bases at V and 8 bases at J, with 15 bases between. The germline V gene encodes CDR1 SNHLY and CDR2 FYNNEI. The CDR3 spans 14 residues. The CDR3 bases are TGTGCCAGCAGTGCCAATACTAGCATGGACATTCAGTACTTC. This codes for CASSANTSMDIQYF.

In this sample, this clonotype turned up many times. The V gene is TRBV20-1, the J gene TRBJ2-3; 7 bases agree with TRBD2. With 4 bases clipped from V and 1 base from J, the junction kept 8 bases outside the gene matches. The V gene's germline CDR1 is DFQATT and CDR2 SNEGSKA (reference sequence). The CDR3 sequence is 15 residues long. CDR3 in DNA: TGCAGTGCTACCTTGGGCGGGAGTGGCACAGATACGCAGTATTTT. Residues: CSATLGGSGTDTQYF.

This clonotype was counted many times. The rearrangement links TRBV6-1 to TRBJ2-1, with TRBD1 as a possible D gene (6 bases). V was trimmed by 6 bases and J by 2 bases, leaving 14 bases between them. Germline CDR1 reads MNHNS; CDR2 reads SASEGT. The CDR3 spans 15 residues. CDR3 protein: CASRQGHFTYNEQFF. DNA for the CDR3: TGTGCCAGCAGACAGGGTCACTTCACCTACAATGAGCAGTTCTTC.

This clonotype came up many times. The chain carries TRBV28 and TRBJ2-7; weak D call: TRBD1 (6 bases). The CDR3 consists of 15 residues. The V end lost 5 bases, the J end lost 3 bases, and 17 bases lay between the germline ends. Germline V lookup: CDR1 MDHEN, CDR2 SYDVKM. The CDR3 protein is CASSRTNRVHYEQYF. The CDR3 bases are TGTGCCAGCAGTCGGACGAACAGGGTACACTACGAGCAGTACTTC.

The sample holds a few counts of this clonotype. This likely traces to a read error, being one base from a far larger clone. The genes are TRBV6-4 and TRBJ1-1, with 7 bases that match TRBD1. This CDR3 contains 14 residues. Germline CDR1 and CDR2: MRHNA and SNTAGT. The CDR3 bases are TGTGCCACCTTGGTCCAGGGGGGGAACGCTGAAGCTTTCTTT. It codes for CATLVQGGNAEAFF.

This sequence joins TRBV5-1 and TRBJ2-3; TRBD1 might be the D (5 bases). Trimming removed 0 bases from V and 2 bases from J, with 13 bases in between. Per the germline V gene, CDR1 is SGHRS and CDR2 is YFSETQ. CDR3 size: 16 residues. The CDR3 loop reads CASSLAETAFTDTQYF. In DNA, the CDR3 is TGCGCCAGCAGCTTGGCCGAGACAGCCTTCACAGATACGCAGTATTTT.

The table lists this clonotype with many counts. V usage is TRBV4-1 and J usage is TRBJ2-1, with TRBD1 as a possible D gene (6 bases). CDR1 and CDR2 from the germline V gene are MGHRA and YSYEKL. Trimming left V 0 bases short and J 13 bases short, with 16 bases between. The CDR3 is 14 residues long. This chain's CDR3 is CASSQDRGTLNQFF. The DNA for the CDR3 is TGCGCCAGCAGCCAAGATCGAGGGACACTAAATCAGTTCTTC.

This clonotype was counted ten times or more. The V and J genes are TRBV7-2 and TRBJ1-1; D perhaps matches TRBD1 (5 bases). Per the germline V gene, CDR1 is SGHTA and CDR2 is FQGNSA. The CDR3 spans 14 residues. Trimming left V 5 bases short and J 3 bases short, with 13 bases between. Written as DNA, the CDR3 is TGTGCCAGCAGCCAAACGGGGGGGGACACTGAAGCTTTCTTT. Its translation: CASSQTGGDTEAFF.

This clonotype has a count of ten or more. CDR3: CASSQTTGYNSPLHF. The DNA for the CDR3 is TGTGCCAGCAGTCAAACTACAGGGTATAATTCACCCCTCCACTTT. The chain carries TRBV28 and TRBJ1-6; tentatively, D is TRBD1 (6 bases). Germline CDR1 MDHEN, CDR2 SYDVKM. The germline V and J ends were trimmed by 5 bases and 4 bases, with 12 bases remaining between them. This CDR3 comprises 15 residues.

The rearrangement uses TRBV6-5 and TRBJ2-1; weak D call: TRBD2 (6 bases). The ends were cut back, 2 bases at V and 3 bases at J, with 17 bases in the middle. There are 17 residues in the CDR3. CDR1 and CDR2 from the germline V gene are MNHEY and SVGAGI. As DNA, the CDR3 is TGTGCCAGCAGTTACCCCCCCGGGACTCTCGACTACAATGAGCAGTTCTTC. Protein product: CASSYPPGTLDYNEQFF.

V and J are TRBV2 and TRBJ2-2; D remains ambiguous. The germline V and J ends were trimmed by 10 bases and 1 base, with 7 bases remaining between them. The CDR3 has 12 amino acids. CDR1 is SNHLY and CDR2 is FYNNEI in the germline V gene. The DNA of the CDR3 is TGTGCCATCGGTAGGAACACCGGGGAGCTGTTTTTT. Translated, it gives CAIGRNTGELFF.

This clonotype is classed as medium-sized. The chain joins TRBV28 to TRBJ2-7, with D possibly matching TRBD2 (5 bases). The V and J ends lost 8 bases and 3 bases respectively, with 11 bases between them. The CDR3 spans 12 residues. Per the germline V gene, CDR1 is MDHEN and CDR2 is SYDVKM. The CDR3 reads CASGTRGYEQYF. The CDR3 nucleotides read TGTGCCAGCGGAACCCGGGGCTACGAGCAGTACTTC.

This clonotype appeared many times. The chain combines TRBV30 with TRBJ2-7, with 8 bases that match TRBD1. Germline CDR1 reads GTSNPN; CDR2 reads SVGIG (reference sequence). Trimming removed 5 bases from V and 6 bases from J; junction bases left unmatched: 9. This CDR3 has 13 residues. The CDR3 region is CAWARGQGREQYF. CDR3 bases: TGTGCCTGGGCCCGAGGACAGGGTCGCGAGCAGTACTTC.

Many counts were recorded for this clonotype. The chain employs TRBV20-1 and TRBJ2-1; D uncertain. The CDR3 spans 14 residues. Per germline, CDR1 DFQATT and CDR2 SNEGSKA (reference sequence). V dropped 0 bases and J dropped 5 bases, with 11 bases sitting between them. This CDR3 reads CSARDPTGDNEQFF. The CDR3 coding sequence is TGCAGTGCTAGAGATCCGACTGGAGACAATGAGCAGTTCTTC.

This clonotype occurred many times. The chain combines TRBV9 with TRBJ2-5; D perhaps matches TRBD2 (6 bases). This CDR3 comprises 15 residues. Trimming cost V 0 bases and J 4 bases, with 13 bases left between them. Germline V gene sequence: CDR1 SGDLS, CDR2 YYNGEE. The CDR3 DNA reads TGTGCCAGCAGCGTAGGGTCGGGAGTGGGAGAGACCCAGTACTTC. This sequence encodes CASSVGSGVGETQYF.

The chain uses TRBV7-3 and TRBJ2-1; 13 nucleotides match TRBD2. Germline-derived CDR1 and CDR2 are SGHTA and FQGTGA. With V trimmed by 5 bases and J by 2 bases, 9 bases remained unmatched. The CDR3 is 18 residues long. The CDR3 DNA sequence: TGTGCCAGCAGCCCCGGACTAGCGGGAGTGTTCCCCTACAATGAGCAGTTCTTC. Translation gives CASSPGLAGVFPYNEQFF.

This clonotype was observed at least ten times. The chain recombines TRBV12-3 or TRBV12-4 with TRBJ2-1; unclear D gene. The V end lost 6 bases, the J end lost 7 bases, and 10 bases lay between the germline ends. This CDR3 is built from 12 residues. As DNA, the CDR3 is TGTGCCAGCAGCTCGACGGAGAATGAGCAGTTCTTC. This translates into CASSSTENEQFF.

This clonotype was counted a few times. Since a far larger clone is one base different, this is likely a read error. The chain has TRBV6-1 and TRBJ1-2; tentatively, D is TRBD1 (6 bases). V lost 7 bases to trimming and J lost 13 bases, with 19 bases between them. Germline values: CDR1 MNHNS, CDR2 SASEGT. This CDR3 spans 12 amino acids. The CDR3 DNA is TGTGCCAGCATCCCTAGACAGGAGAGTATCACCTTC. As protein: CASIPRQESITF.

The V gene is TRBV6-4, the J gene TRBJ2-1; 8 nucleotides line up with TRBD1. After removal of 6 bases from V and 8 bases from J, the junction contained 6 bases not matched to a gene. Germline CDR1 and CDR2: MRHNA and SNTAGT. The CDR3 extends over 13 amino acids. The CDR3 DNA sequence: TGTGCCAGCAGCAGACAGGGGAACGATGAGCAGTTCTTC. It encodes CASSRQGNDEQFF.

The chain couples TRBV5-1 to TRBJ2-1; a possible D gene is TRBD2 (6 bases). CDR1 is SGHRS and CDR2 is YFSETQ in the germline V gene. V shed 7 bases and J shed 11 bases, with 22 bases lying between them. CDR3 size: 14 residues. The CDR3 loop is CASCRLAGSNKQFF. The CDR3 DNA is TGCGCCAGCTGCCGACTGGCGGGATCTAATAAGCAGTTCTTC.

In this sample, this clonotype turned up many times. V gene TRBV24-1 combines with J gene TRBJ2-5, with D perhaps matching TRBD1 or TRBD2 (5 bases each). CDR3 length equals 15 residues. CDR1 and CDR2 (germline): KGHDR, SFDVKD. V was pared by 4 bases and J by 2 bases, with 13 bases between. The chain's CDR3 is CATSDGALGQETQYF. CDR3 sequence (DNA): TGTGCCACCAGTGACGGGGCCTTGGGTCAAGAGACCCAGTACTTC.

The V call is TRBV20-1, the J call TRBJ2-1, with 8 bases matching TRBD2. Germline loops: CDR1 DFQATT, CDR2 SNEGSKA (reference sequence). This CDR3 is 14 amino acids long. V was clipped by 1 base and J by 3 bases; unmatched bases: 2. The CDR3 is CSARVGGDYNEQFF. The CDR3 DNA reads as TGCAGTGCTAGAGTCGGGGGGGACTACAATGAGCAGTTCTTC.

This clonotype was detected ten times or more. J is TRBJ2-1 and V is TRBV28, with 11 bases fitting TRBD2. The V gene's germline CDR1 is MDHEN and CDR2 SYDVKM. The CDR3 totals 14 residues. J lost 8 bases, V lost 6 bases, and 6 bases had no gene match. This CDR3 is CASSFRLAGYEQFF. CDR3 nucleotide sequence: TGTGCCAGCAGCTTCCGACTAGCGGGATATGAGCAGTTCTTC. Based on the CDR3 plus reference TRBV28 and TRBJ2-1, the full variable domain is DVKVTQSSRYLVKRTGEKVFLECVQDMDHENMFWYRQDPGLGLRLIYFSYDVKMKEKGDIPEGYSVSREKKERFSLILESASTNQTSMYLCASSFRLAGYEQFFGPGTRLTVL.

The V call is TRBV6-5, the J call TRBJ1-1; a weak D match, TRBD1 (5 bases). Trimming pared 2 bases from V and 5 bases from J, leaving 21 bases between. The CDR3 sequence is 17 residues long. Germline V gene data show CDR1 as MNHEY and CDR2 as SVGAGI. CDR3 region: CASSYGWTWILGTEAFF. The CDR3 nucleotides are TGTGCCAGCAGTTACGGATGGACATGGATATTGGGGACTGAAGCTTTCTTT.

A note on this clonotype: At one end the junction does not follow the germline gene, possibly because of a read error. This chain joins TRBV19 and TRBJ2-5, with 8 nucleotides matching TRBD2. Germline CDR1 is LNHDA and CDR2 is SQIVND (reference sequence). This CDR3 is built from 15 residues. This chain's CDR3 is CTSSIREGTQETQYF. The CDR3 DNA sequence: TGTACCAGTAGTATCCGGGAGGGTACGCAAGAGACCCAGTACTTC.

The rearrangement uses TRBV13 and TRBJ2-2; TRBD2 aligns across 7 bases. V was pared by 3 bases and J by 3 bases, with 7 bases of the junction left unmatched. Per the germline V gene, CDR1 is PRHDT and CDR2 is FYEKMQ (reference sequence). The CDR3 has 16 residues. The chain's CDR3 is CASSLIGGGYTGELFF. CDR3 nucleotides: TGTGCCAGCAGCTTGATAGGCGGGGGATACACCGGGGAGCTGTTTTTT. The whole variable domain, filled in from reference TRBV13 and TRBJ2-2, reads AAGVIQSPRHLIKEKRETATLKCYPIPRHDTVYWYQQGPGQDPQFLISFYEKMQSDKGSIPDRFSAQQFSDYHSELNMSSLELGDSALYFCASSLIGGGYTGELFFGEGSRLTVL.

This clonotype was seen repeatedly, ten times or more. This sequence joins TRBV19 and TRBJ2-1; 7 bases are a match to TRBD1. The length of the CDR3 is 13 residues. Germline values: CDR1 LNHDA, CDR2 SQIVND (reference sequence). With 6 bases clipped from V and 9 bases from J, the junction kept 8 bases outside the gene matches. In DNA form, the CDR3 reads TGTGCCAGTAGCCCAGACAGGGCAGGTGAGCAGTTCTTC. Its protein product is CASSPDRAGEQFF.

This clonotype was found many times. The V call is TRBV19, the J call TRBJ2-6; TRBD2 matches 14 bases. Germline V gives CDR1 LNHDA, CDR2 SQIVND (reference sequence). V shed 7 bases, J shed 2 bases, and the junction held 16 bases outside the gene matches. The CDR3 covers 21 residues. CDR3 coding DNA: TGTGCCAGTACCTCTCCCTGGGGGACTAGCGGGAGAAGGGCTGGGGCCAACGTCCTGACTTTC. This encodes CASTSPWGTSGRRAGANVLTF.